This T cell receptor beta chain was identified during a study of blood T cell repertoires in COVID-19. On the study more broadly: Sources were T cells, B-cell-depleted T cells, or PBMCs; the material itself was cDNA or gDNA.

The CDR3 loop spans 14 amino acids. V lost 5 bases, J lost 5 bases, and 13 bases lay in between. From germline, CDR1 is MDHEN and CDR2 SYDVKM. Source study methods: Amplification with reference gene primers provided the estimates of nucleated cell counts. Some clones are missing from TCRdb's copy, which holds only in-frame ones; the method was immunoSEQ multiplex PCR. The V and J calls and clone size come from that table; D and trimming were worked out from the DNA. The data hold approximately 190,000 clones, with under 90% observed a single time. This receptor was obtained from a man between 25 and 39 years old with active or convalescent COVID-19. The sequencing sample was made of peripheral blood. This chain joins TRBV28 and TRBJ2-1; possibly TRBD1 for D (6 bases). For the CDR3, the DNA is TGTGCCAGCAGTCCGTACAGGGCGAACAATGAGCAGTTCTTC. Protein: CASSPYRANNEQFF. The whole variable domain, remainder taken from reference TRBV28 and TRBJ2-1, is DVKVTQSSRYLVKRTGEKVFLECVQDMDHENMFWYRQDPGLGLRLIYFSYDVKMKEKGDIPEGYSVSREKKERFSLILESASTNQTSMYLCASSPYRANNEQFFGPGTRLTVL.